Below, one T cell receptor beta chain is given with its context. The same CDR3 can be traced to other DNA sequences in this sample. Germline loops: CDR1 SGHNT, CDR2 YYREEE (reference sequence). Trimming shortened V by 3 bases and J by 0 bases, and 9 bases separated the two germline ends. CDR3 length: 15 amino acids. The data stem from a study of blood T cell repertoires in COVID-19. Clones were sequenced by immunoSEQ multiplex PCR, and TCRdb holds only the in-frame ones, with some missing. The sample includes a few hundred thousand clones, roughly four fifths of them seen just once. The rearrangement links TRBV5-4 to TRBJ2-2; D gene unclear. The sequenced material came from PBMCs or T cells enriched from blood (not recorded which). This TCR was recovered from a woman aged 50 to 60 who had recovered from COVID-19. The CDR3 nucleotides read TGTGCCAGCAGCTCTGGTCTAGCGAACACCGGGGAGCTGTTTTTT. This sequence encodes CASSSGLANTGELFF.